The 8 T cell receptor beta chains below all came from one sample that was sequenced in a study of blood T cell repertoires in COVID-19. Assay: immunoSEQ multiplex PCR; the TCRdb copy retains only in-frame clones and omits some. Among about 120,000 clones, 85% to 90% were seen once, and the ten largest hold 3% to 4%. Sequenced material: peripheral blood. Receptor source: a man between 60 and 70 years old with acute or convalescent COVID-19.

This chain connects TRBV7-9 to TRBJ1-5; maybe TRBD1 (5 bases). CDR1 and CDR2 from the germline V gene are SEHNR and FQNEAQ (reference sequence). With 2 bases removed from V and 3 bases from J, the gap between germline ends came to 14 bases. The CDR3 runs 16 residues. The CDR3 protein is CASSLYIGATNQPQHF. As DNA, the CDR3 is TGTGCCAGCAGCTTATATATTGGGGCCACCAATCAGCCCCAGCATTTT.

This rearrangement joins TRBV10-3 to TRBJ2-7; 8 bases agree with TRBD2. CDR1 is ENHRY, CDR2 SYGVKD, per germline. Trimming took 4 bases from V and 2 from J; bases not matched to a gene: 4. The CDR3 sequence is 14 residues long. The CDR3 is CAISAGGVTYEQYF. CDR3 bases: TGTGCCATCAGTGCCGGGGGGGTCACCTACGAGCAGTACTTC.

V is TRBV18 and J is TRBJ2-7; 11 bases fit TRBD2. The CDR3 is made up of 15 amino acids. With V trimmed by 6 bases and J by 4 bases, 8 bases remained unmatched. Germline CDR1 is KGHSH and CDR2 is LQKENI. CDR3 sequence: CASSPSSGRTYEQYF. Here the CDR3 DNA reads TGTGCCAGCTCCCCATCTAGCGGGAGGACTTACGAGCAGTACTTC.

The rearrangement uses TRBV5-6 and TRBJ2-7; D possibly corresponds to TRBD2 (6 bases). The CDR3 is made up of 14 amino acids. From germline, CDR1 is SGHDT and CDR2 YYEEEE. Between the trimmed V and J ends, which lost 4 bases and 1 base, there was a span of 12 bases. The CDR3 bases are TGTGCCAGCAGCGCTGGAGGGGCATCCTACGAGCAGTACTTC. Its translation: CASSAGGASYEQYF.

The chain joins TRBV6-5 to TRBJ1-6; no definite D call. The CDR3 has 14 residues. Germline V CDR1 and CDR2: MNHEY, SVGAGI. The ends were cut back, 1 base at V and 14 bases at J, with 15 bases in the middle. The CDR3 loop is CASSYFGPRQALHF. In DNA form, the CDR3 reads TGTGCCAGCAGTTACTTTGGGCCCCGTCAGGCCCTCCACTTT.

The genes are TRBV6-2 or TRBV6-3 and TRBJ2-5, with D perhaps TRBD1 (5 bases). Deletions cut 2 bases from V and 4 bases from J, with 17 bases between. The germline V gene has CDR1 MNHEY and CDR2 SVGEGT. The CDR3 is 16 amino acids. The CDR3 protein is CASSYSVQGIGETQYF. DNA for the CDR3: TGTGCCAGCAGTTACAGCGTTCAGGGAATCGGAGAGACCCAGTACTTC.

This clone was counted only a few times. CDR3 nucleotide sequence: TGTGCCAGCAGCGGCTGGACAGATAGCACAGATACGCAGTATTTT. It is translated as CASSGWTDSTDTQYF. This chain connects TRBV5-6 to TRBJ2-3, with TRBD1 as a possible D gene (6 bases). Per germline, CDR1 SGHDT and CDR2 YYEEEE. Trimming took off 4 bases at V and 0 bases at J, with 12 bases between the two ends. The CDR3 sequence is 15 residues long.

Worth noting for this clone: Other DNA sequences from this sample encode an identical CDR3 as well. This rearrangement joins TRBV28 to TRBJ1-2, with TRBD1 identical over 10 bases. V was pared by 6 bases and J by 5 bases, with 3 bases of the junction left unmatched. CDR1 is MDHEN and CDR2 is SYDVKM in the germline V gene. The CDR3 extends over 13 amino acids. Written as DNA, the CDR3 is TGTGCCAGCAGCCTGGGACAGGGGTATGGCTACACCTTC. This encodes CASSLGQGYGYTF.